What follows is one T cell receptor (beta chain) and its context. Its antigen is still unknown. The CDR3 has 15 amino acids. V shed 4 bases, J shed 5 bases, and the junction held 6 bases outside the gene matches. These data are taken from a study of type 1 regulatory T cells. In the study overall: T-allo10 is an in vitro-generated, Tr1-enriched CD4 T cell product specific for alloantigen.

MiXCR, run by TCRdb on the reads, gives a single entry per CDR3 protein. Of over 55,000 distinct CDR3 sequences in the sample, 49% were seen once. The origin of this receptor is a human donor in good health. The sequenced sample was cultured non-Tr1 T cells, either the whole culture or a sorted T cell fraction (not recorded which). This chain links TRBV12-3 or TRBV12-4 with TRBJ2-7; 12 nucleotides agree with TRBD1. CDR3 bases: TGTGCCAGCAGTTCTCAGGGACAGGGGGCCAACGAGCAGTACTTC. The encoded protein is CASSSQGQGANEQYF.